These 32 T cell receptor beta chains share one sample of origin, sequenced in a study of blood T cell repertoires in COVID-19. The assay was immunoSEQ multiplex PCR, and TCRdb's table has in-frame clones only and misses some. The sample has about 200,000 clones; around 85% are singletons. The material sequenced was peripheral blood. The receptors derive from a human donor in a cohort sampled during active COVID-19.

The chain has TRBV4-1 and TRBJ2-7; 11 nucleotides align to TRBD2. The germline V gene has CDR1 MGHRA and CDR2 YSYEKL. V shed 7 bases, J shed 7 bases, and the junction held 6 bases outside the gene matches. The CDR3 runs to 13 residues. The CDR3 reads CASTLAGGREQYF. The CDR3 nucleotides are TGCGCCAGCACTCTAGCGGGAGGAAGGGAGCAGTACTTC.

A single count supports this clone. The CDR3 DNA reads as TGTGCCAGCAGCTTCCGGGACAGTAGCACAGATACGCAGTATTTT. It encodes CASSFRDSSTDTQYF. The rearrangement uses TRBV7-2 and TRBJ2-3, with 7 bases matching TRBD1. The CDR3 has 15 residues. Trimming at V came to 3 bases and at J to 0 bases, leaving 3 bases not matched to a gene. The germline V gene encodes CDR1 SGHTA and CDR2 FQGNSA.

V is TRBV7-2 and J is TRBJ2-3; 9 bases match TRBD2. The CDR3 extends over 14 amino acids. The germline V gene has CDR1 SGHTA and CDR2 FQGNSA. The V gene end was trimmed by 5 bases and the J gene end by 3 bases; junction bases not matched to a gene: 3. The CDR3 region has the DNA TGTGCCAGCAGCATCGGACTAGCGACAGATACGCAGTATTTT. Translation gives CASSIGLATDTQYF.

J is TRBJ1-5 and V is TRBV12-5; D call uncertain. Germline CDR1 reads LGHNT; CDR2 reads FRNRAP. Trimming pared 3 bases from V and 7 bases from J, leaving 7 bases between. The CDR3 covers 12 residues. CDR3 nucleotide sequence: TGTGCTAGTGGTTTCGGCGGACAGCCCCAGCATTTT. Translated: CASGFGGQPQHF. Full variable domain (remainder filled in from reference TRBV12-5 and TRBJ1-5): DARVTQTPRHKVTEMGQEVTMRCQPILGHNTVFWYRQTMMQGLELLAYFRNRAPLDDSGMPKDRFSAEMPDATLATLKIQPSEPRDSAVYFCASGFGGQPQHFGDGTRLSIL.

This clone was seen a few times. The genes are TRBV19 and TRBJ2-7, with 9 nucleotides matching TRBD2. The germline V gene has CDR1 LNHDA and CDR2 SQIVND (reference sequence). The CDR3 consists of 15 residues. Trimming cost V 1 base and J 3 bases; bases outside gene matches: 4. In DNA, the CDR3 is TGTGCCAGTAGTATAGCGGCTAGCGGGATCTACGAGCAGTACTTC. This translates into CASSIAASGIYEQYF.

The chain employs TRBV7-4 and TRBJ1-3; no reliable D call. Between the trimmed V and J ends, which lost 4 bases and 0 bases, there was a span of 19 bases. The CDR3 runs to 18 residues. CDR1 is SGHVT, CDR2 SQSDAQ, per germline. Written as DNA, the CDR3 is TGTGCCAGCAGCTACCGACTTTGCCGCGTGATCTCTGGAAACACCATATATTTT. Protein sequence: CASSYRLCRVISGNTIYF.

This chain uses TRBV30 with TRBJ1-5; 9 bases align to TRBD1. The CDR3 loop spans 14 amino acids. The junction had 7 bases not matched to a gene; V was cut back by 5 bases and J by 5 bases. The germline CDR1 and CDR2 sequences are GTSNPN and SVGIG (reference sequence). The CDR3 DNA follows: TGTGCCTGGGGTCTGGGACAGGGACATCAGCCCCAGCATTTT. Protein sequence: CAWGLGQGHQPQHF.

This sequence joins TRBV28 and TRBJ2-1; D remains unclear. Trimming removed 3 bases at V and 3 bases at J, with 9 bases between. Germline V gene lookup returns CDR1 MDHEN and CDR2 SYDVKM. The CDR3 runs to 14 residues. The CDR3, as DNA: TGTGCCAGCAGTTTGCGGCAGTACTACAATGAGCAGTTCTTC. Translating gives CASSLRQYYNEQFF.

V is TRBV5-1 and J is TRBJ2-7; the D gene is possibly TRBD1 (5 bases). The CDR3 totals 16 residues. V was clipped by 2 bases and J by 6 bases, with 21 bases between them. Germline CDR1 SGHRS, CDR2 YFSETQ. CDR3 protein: CASSLTNSQGIGEQYF. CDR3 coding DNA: TGCGCCAGCAGCTTAACCAATTCGCAGGGAATAGGCGAGCAGTACTTC. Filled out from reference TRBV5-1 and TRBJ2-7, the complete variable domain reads KAGVTQTPRYLIKTRGQQVTLSCSPISGHRSVSWYQQTPGQGLQFLFEYFSETQRNKGNFPGRFSGRQFSNSRSEMNVSTLELGDSALYLCASSLTNSQGIGEQYFGPGTRLTVT.

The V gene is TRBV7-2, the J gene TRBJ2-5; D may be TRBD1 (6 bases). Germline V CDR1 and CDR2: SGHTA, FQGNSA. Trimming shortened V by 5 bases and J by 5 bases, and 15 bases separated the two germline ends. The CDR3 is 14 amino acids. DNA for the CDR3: TGTGCCAGCAGCAAAAGGGACATGCGGGAGACCCAGTACTTC. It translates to CASSKRDMRETQYF. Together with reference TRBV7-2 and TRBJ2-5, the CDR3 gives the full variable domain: GAGVSQSPSNKVTEKGKDVELRCDPISGHTALYWYRQSLGQGLEFLIYFQGNSAPDKSGLPSDRFSAERTGGSVSTLTIQRTQQEDSAVYLCASSKRDMRETQYFGPGTRLLVL.

The CDR3 DNA reads as TGCGCCAGCAGTTGGCGGGGAGGAAACACCATATATTTT. It is translated as CASSWRGGNTIYF. The chain carries TRBV4-1 and TRBJ1-3; no clear D. This CDR3 contains 13 residues. Trimming cost V 6 bases and J 4 bases, with 10 bases left between them. The germline V gene has CDR1 MGHRA and CDR2 YSYEKL.

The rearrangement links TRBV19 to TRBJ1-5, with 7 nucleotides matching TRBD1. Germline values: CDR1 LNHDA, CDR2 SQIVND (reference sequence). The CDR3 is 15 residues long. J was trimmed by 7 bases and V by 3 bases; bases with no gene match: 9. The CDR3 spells CASSIPDRVGQPQHF. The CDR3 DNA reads TGTGCCAGTAGTATTCCCGACAGGGTTGGACAGCCCCAGCATTTT. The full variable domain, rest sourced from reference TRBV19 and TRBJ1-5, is DGGITQSPKYLFRKEGQNVTLSCEQNLNHDAMYWYRQDPGQGLRLIYYSQIVNDFQKGDIAEGYSVSREKKESFPLTVTSAQKNPTAFYLCASSIPDRVGQPQHFGDGTRLSIL.

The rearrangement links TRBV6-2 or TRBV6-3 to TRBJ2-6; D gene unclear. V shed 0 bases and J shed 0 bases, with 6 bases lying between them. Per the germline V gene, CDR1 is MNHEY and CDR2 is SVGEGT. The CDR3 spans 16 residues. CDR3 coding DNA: TGTGCCAGCAGTTACTCACCGGGCTCTGGGGCCAACGTCCTGACTTTC. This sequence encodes CASSYSPGSGANVLTF.

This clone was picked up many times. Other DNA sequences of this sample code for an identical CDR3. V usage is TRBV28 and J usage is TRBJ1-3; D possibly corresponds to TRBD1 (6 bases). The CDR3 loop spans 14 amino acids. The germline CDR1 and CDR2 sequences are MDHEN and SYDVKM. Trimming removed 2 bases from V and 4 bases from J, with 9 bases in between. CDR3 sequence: CASSLGRGGNTIYF. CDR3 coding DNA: TGTGCCAGCAGTTTAGGCAGGGGAGGAAACACCATATATTTT. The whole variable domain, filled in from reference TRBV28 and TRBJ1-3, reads DVKVTQSSRYLVKRTGEKVFLECVQDMDHENMFWYRQDPGLGLRLIYFSYDVKMKEKGDIPEGYSVSREKKERFSLILESASTNQTSMYLCASSLGRGGNTIYFGEGSWLTVV.

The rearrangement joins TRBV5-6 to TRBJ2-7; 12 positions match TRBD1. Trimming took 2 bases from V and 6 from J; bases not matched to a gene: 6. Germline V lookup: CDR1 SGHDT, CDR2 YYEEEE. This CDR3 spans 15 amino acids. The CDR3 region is CASSFEGQGAAEQYF. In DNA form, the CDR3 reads TGTGCCAGCAGCTTTGAGGGACAGGGGGCGGCCGAGCAGTACTTC.

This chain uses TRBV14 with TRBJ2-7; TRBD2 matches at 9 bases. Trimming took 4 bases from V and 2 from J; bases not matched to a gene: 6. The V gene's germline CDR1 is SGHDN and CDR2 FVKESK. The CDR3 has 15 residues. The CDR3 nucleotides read TGTGCCAGCAGCCCCCAAGGCGGGAGGGCCTACGAGCAGTACTTC. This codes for CASSPQGGRAYEQYF.

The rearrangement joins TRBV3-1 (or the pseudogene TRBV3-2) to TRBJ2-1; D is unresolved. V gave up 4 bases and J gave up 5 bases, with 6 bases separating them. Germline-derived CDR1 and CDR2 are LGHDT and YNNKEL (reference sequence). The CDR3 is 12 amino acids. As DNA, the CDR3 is TGTGCCAGCAGCCCCCAGAACAATGAGCAGTTCTTC. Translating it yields CASSPQNNEQFF.

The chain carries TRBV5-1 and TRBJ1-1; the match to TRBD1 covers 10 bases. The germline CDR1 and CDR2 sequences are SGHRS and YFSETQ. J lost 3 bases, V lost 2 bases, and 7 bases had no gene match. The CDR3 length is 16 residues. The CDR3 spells CASSFGDRGLYTEAFF. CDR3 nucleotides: TGCGCCAGCAGCTTTGGGGACAGGGGATTGTACACTGAAGCTTTCTTT.

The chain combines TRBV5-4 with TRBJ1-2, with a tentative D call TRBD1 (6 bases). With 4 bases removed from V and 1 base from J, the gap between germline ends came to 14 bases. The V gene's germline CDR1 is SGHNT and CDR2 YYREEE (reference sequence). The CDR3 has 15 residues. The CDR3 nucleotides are TGTGCCAGCAGCCACCCCAGGGGTGTTAACTATGGCTACACCTTC. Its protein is CASSHPRGVNYGYTF.

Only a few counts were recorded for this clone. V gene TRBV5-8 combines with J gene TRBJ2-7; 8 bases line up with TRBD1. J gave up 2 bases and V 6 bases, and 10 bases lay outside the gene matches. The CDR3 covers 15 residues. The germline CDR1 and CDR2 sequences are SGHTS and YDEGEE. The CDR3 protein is CASTTGRGRPYEQYF. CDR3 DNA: TGTGCCAGCACCACAGGCAGGGGGCGCCCCTACGAGCAGTACTTC. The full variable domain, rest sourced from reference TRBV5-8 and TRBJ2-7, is EAGVTQSPTHLIKTRGQQATLRCSPISGHTSVYWYQQALGLGLQFLLWYDEGEERNRGNFPPRFSGRQFPNYSSELNVNALELEDSALYLCASTTGRGRPYEQYFGPGTRLTVT.

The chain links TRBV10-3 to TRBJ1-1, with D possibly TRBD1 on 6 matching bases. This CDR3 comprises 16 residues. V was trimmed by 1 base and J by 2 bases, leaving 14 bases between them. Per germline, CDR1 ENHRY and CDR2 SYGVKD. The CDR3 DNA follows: TGTGCCATCAGTGAGTACGGACAGCCCCCTAACACTGAAGCTTTCTTT. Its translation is CAISEYGQPPNTEAFF.

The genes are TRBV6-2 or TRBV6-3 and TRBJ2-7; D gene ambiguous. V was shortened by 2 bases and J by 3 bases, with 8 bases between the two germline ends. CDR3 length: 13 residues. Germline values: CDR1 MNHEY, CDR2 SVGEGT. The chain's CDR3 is CASSYPYSYEQYF. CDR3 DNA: TGTGCCAGCAGTTACCCCTACAGCTACGAGCAGTACTTC.

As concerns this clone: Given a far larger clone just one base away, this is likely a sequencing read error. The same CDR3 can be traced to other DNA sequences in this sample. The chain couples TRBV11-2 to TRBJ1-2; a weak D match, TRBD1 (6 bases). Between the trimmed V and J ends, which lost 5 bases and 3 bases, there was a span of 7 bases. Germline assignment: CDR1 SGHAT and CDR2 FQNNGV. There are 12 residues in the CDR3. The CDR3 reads CASSPGDYGYTF. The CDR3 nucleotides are TGTGCCAGCAGCCCAGGGGACTATGGCTACACCTTC.

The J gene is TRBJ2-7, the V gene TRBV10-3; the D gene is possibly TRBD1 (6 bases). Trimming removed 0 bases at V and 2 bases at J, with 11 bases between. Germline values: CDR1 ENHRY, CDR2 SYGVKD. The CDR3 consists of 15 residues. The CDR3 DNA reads TGTGCCATCAGTGAGTCTTTGGGGGCCCCCTACGAGCAGTACTTC. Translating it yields CAISESLGAPYEQYF.

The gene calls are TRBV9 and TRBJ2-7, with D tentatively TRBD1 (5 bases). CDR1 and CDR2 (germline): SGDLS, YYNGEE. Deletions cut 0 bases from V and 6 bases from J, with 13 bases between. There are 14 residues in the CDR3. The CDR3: CASSVVAGFGEQYF. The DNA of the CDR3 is TGTGCCAGCAGCGTAGTCGCAGGGTTTGGCGAGCAGTACTTC.

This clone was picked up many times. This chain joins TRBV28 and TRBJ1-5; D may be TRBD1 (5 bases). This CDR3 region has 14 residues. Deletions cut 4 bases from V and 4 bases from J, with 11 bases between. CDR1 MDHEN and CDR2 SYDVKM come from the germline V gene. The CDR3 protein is CASSSGHHNQPQHF. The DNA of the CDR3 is TGTGCCAGCAGTTCCGGACATCATAATCAGCCCCAGCATTTT.

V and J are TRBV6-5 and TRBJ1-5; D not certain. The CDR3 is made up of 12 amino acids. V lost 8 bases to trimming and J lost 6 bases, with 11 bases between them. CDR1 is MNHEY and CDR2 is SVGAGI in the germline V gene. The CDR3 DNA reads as TGTGCCAGCCGGTCTAGTGGTCAGCCCCAGCATTTT. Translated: CASRSSGQPQHF.

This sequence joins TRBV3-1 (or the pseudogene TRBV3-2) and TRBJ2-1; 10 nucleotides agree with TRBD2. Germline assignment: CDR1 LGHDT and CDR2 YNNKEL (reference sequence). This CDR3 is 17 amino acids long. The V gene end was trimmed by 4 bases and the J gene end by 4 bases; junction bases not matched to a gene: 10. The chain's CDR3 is CASSPRLAGVRYNEQFF. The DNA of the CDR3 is TGTGCCAGCAGCCCCCGACTAGCGGGTGTAAGATACAATGAGCAGTTCTTC.

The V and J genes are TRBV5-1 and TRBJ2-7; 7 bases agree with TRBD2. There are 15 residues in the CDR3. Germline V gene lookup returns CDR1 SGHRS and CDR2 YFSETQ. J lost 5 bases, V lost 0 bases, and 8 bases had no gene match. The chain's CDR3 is CASSLAGGGPNEQYF. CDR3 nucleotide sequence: TGCGCCAGCAGCTTGGCCGGGGGAGGGCCTAACGAGCAGTACTTC. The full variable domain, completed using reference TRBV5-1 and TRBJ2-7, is KAGVTQTPRYLIKTRGQQVTLSCSPISGHRSVSWYQQTPGQGLQFLFEYFSETQRNKGNFPGRFSGRQFSNSRSEMNVSTLELGDSALYLCASSLAGGGPNEQYFGPGTRLTVT.

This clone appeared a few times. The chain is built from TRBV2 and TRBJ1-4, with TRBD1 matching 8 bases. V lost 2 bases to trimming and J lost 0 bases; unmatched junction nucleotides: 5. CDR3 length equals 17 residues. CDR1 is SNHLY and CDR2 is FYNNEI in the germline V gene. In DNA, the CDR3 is TGTGCCAGCAGTGAATGGACAGGGTATGCAACTAATGAAAAACTGTTTTTT. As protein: CASSEWTGYATNEKLFF.

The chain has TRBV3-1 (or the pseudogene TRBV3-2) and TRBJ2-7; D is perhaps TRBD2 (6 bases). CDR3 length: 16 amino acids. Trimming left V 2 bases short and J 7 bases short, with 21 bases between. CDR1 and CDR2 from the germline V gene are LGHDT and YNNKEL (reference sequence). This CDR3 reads CASSQFAGGWSGEQYF. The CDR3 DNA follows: TGTGCCAGCAGCCAATTCGCTGGCGGGTGGAGCGGGGAGCAGTACTTC.

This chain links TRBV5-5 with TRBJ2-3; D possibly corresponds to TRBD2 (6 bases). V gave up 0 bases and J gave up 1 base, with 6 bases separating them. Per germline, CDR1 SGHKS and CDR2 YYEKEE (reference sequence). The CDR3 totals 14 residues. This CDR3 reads CASSLAGGTDTQYF. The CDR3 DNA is TGTGCCAGCAGCTTGGCGGGGGGCACAGATACGCAGTATTTT.